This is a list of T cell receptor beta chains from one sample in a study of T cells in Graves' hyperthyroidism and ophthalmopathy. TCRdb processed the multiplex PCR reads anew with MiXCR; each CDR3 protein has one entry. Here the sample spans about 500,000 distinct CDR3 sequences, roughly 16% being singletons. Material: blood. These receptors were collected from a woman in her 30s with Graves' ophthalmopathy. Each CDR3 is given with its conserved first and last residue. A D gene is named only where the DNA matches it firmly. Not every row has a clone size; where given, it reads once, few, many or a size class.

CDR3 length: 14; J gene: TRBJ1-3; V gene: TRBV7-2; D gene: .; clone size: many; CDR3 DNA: TGTGCCAGCAGCTTACCCTTCTCTGGAAACACCATATATTTT; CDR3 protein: CASSLPFSGNTIYF
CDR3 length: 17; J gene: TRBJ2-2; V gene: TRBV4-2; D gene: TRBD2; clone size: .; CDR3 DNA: TGTGCCAGCAGCCAAGGAGGGACTAGCGGGAGGGTGGGGGAGCTGTTTTTT; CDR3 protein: CASSQGGTSGRVGELFF
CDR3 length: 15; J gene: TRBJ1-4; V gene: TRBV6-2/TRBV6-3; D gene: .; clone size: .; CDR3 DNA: TGTGCCAGCAGTTACTACCGCTACGATAATGAAAAACTGTTTTTT; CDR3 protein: CASSYYRYDNEKLFF
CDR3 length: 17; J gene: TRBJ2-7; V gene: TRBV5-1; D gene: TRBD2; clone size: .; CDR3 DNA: TGCGCCAGCAGCCAGGCCACCAGGGGGACTAGCGTCTACGAGCAGTACTTC; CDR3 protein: CASSQATRGTSVYEQYF
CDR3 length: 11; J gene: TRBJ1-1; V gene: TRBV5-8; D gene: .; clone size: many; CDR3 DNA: TGTGCCAGCAGCCTAGGGACACCCGCTTTCTTT; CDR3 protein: CASSLGTPAFF
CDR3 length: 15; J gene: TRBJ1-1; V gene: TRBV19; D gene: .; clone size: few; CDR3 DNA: TGTGCCAGTACTTTGAGTGATGCTGGGAACACTGAAGCTTTCTTT; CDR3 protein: CASTLSDAGNTEAFF
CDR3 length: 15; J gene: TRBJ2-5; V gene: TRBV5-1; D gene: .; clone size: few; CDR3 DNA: TGCGCCAGCAGCTTGGCAGCGACGGACCAAGAGACCCAGTACTTC; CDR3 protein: CASSLAATDQETQYF
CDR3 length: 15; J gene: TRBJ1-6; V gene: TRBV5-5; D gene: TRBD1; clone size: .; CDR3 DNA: TGTGCCAGCACCCATGGCGGGCAGGGGGATTCACCCCTCCACTTT; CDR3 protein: CASTHGGQGDSPLHF
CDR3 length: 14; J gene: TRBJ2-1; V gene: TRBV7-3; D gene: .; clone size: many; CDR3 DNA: TGTGCCAGCAGCCGGGACTTCTCCTACAATGAGCAGTTCTTC; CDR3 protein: CASSRDFSYNEQFF
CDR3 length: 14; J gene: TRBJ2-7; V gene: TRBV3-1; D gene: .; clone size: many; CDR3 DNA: TGTGCCAGCAGCCAAGGGTCTAGGACCTACGAGCAGTACTTC; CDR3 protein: CASSQGSRTYEQYF
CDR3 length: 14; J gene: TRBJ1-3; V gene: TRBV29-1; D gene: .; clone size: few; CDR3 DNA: TGCAGCGTTGAAGAACAGAACTCTGGAAACACCATATATTTT; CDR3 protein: CSVEEQNSGNTIYF
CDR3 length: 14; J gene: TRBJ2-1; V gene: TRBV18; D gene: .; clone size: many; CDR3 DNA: TGTGCCAGCTCACCTCCCAACAGTTTCAATGAGCAGTTCTTC; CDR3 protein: CASSPPNSFNEQFF
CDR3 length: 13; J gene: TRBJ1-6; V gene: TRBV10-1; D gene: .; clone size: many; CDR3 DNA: TGCGCCAGCAGTGAACAGGGTAATTCACCCCTCCACTTT; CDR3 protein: CASSEQGNSPLHF
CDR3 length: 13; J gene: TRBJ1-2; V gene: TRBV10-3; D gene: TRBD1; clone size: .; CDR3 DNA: TGTGCCATCCGGGGCGGGACAGCCTATGGCTACACCTTC; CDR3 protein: CAIRGGTAYGYTF
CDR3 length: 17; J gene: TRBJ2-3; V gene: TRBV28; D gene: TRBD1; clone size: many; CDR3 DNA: TGTGCCAGCAGTTCCGCGCCTGGGACAGTTAGCACAGATACGCAGTATTTT; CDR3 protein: CASSSAPGTVSTDTQYF
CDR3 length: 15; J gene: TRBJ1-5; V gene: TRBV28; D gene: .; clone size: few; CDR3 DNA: TGTGCCAGCAGTCCCGCCGCAGTGTCTAATCAGCCCCAGCATTTT; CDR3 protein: CASSPAAVSNQPQHF
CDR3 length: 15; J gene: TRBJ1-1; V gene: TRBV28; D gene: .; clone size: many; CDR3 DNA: TGTGCCAGCAGTTTTCGGTCGGGAGGTGGCACTGAAGCTTTCTTT; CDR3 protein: CASSFRSGGGTEAFF
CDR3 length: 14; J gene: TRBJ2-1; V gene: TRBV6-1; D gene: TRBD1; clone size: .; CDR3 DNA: TGTGCCAGCAGTGAACCGGGACAGGGCAATGAGCAGTTCTTC; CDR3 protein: CASSEPGQGNEQFF
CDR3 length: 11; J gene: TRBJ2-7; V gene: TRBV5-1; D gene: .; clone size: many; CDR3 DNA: TGCGCCAGCAGCTTTGGTCTCGAGCAGTACTTC; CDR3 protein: CASSFGLEQYF
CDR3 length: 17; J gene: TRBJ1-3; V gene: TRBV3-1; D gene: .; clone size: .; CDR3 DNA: TGTGCCAGCAGCCAAGATCCACGCCAGGGTACCGGGGACACCATATATTTT; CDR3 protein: CASSQDPRQGTGDTIYF
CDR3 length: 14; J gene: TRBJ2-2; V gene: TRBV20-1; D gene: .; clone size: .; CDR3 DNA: TGCAGTGCTAGAATTCCGGAGGGGACCGGGGAGCTGTTTTTT; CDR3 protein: CSARIPEGTGELFF
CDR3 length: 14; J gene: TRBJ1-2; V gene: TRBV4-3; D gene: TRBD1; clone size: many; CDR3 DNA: TGCGCCAGCAGCCAATCACAGGGGGCTGGCGGCTACACCTTC; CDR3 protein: CASSQSQGAGGYTF